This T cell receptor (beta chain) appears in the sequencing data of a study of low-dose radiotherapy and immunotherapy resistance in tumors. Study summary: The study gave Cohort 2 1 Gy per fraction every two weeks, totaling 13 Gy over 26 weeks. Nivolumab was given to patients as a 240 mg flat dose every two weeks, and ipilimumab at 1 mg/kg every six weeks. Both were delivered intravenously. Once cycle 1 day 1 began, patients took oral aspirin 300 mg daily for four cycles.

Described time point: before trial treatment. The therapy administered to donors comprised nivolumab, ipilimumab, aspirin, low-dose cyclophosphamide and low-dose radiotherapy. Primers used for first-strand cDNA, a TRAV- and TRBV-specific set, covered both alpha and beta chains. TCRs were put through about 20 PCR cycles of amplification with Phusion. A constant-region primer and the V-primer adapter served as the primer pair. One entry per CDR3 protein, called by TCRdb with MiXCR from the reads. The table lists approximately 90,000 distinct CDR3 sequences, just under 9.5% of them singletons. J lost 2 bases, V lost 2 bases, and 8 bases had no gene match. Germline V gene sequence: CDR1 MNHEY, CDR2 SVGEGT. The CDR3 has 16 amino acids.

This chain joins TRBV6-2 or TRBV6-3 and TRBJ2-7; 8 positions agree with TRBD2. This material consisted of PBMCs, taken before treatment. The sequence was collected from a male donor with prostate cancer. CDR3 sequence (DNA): TGTGCCAGCAGTTACCCGGGGACTAGGGATCCCTACGAGCAGTACTTC. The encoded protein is CASSYPGTRDPYEQYF.